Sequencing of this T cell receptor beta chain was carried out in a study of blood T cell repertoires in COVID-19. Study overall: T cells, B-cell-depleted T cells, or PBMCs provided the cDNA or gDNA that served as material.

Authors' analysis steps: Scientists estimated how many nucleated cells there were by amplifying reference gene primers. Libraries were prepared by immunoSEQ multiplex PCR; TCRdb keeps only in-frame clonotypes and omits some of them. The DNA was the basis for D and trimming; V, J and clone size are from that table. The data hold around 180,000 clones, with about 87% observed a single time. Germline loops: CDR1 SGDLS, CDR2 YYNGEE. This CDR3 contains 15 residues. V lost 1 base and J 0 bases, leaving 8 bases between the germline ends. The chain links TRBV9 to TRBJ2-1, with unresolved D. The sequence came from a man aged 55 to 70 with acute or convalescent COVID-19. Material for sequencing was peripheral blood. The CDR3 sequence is CASSVSQLSYNEQFF. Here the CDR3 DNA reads TGTGCCAGCAGCGTATCCCAACTCTCCTACAATGAGCAGTTCTTC.